The T cell receptor (beta chain) described here comes from a study of shared clonotypes between healthy human individuals. Some clones are missing from TCRdb's copy, which holds only in-frame ones; the method was immunoSEQ multiplex PCR. The data contain 450,000 to 500,000 clones, approximately 80% of them seen just once; the ten biggest clones take up about an eighth. Germline values: CDR1 MDHEN, CDR2 SYDVKM. This CDR3 region has 12 residues. Trimming left V 10 bases short and J 6 bases short, with 16 bases between. The TCR sequence derives from a woman aged 40 to 55 in good health. Some clones in this sample may be carry-over from other donors' samples. V gene TRBV28 combines with J gene TRBJ2-7; TRBD2 might be the D (5 bases). Specimen: PBMCs. The CDR3 region is CATASSGGEQYF. For the CDR3, the DNA is TGTGCCACCGCTAGTTCCGGAGGCGAGCAGTACTTC. Filled out from reference TRBV28 and TRBJ2-7, the complete variable domain reads DVKVTQSSRYLVKRTGEKVFLECVQDMDHENMFWYRQDPGLGLRLIYFSYDVKMKEKGDIPEGYSVSREKKERFSLILESASTNQTSMYLCATASSGGEQYFGPGTRLTVT.